The 20 T cell receptor beta chains presented below share a single source sample, sequenced in a study of blood T cell repertoires in COVID-19 (dated by TCRdb to 2018 to 2021). The library came from the immunoSEQ multiplex PCR assay. TCRdb mirrors the immuneACCESS table, restricted to in-frame sequences. Some clones are absent from its copies; in checked studies, under half trace to an unresolved V gene, and the reason for the others is unknown. For this sample there are 200,000 to 300,000 clones; roughly 90% appear just once. About 0.7% of the sample is taken by the ten largest. The source material was peripheral blood. The origin of the receptors is a human donor in a cohort sampled during active COVID-19.

In DNA form, the CDR3 reads TGTGCCAGCAGCTTAAATAGCGGGGGGGACACAGATACGCAGTATTTT. Translated, it gives CASSLNSGGDTDTQYF. V gene TRBV7-9 combines with J gene TRBJ2-3; 11 bases are shared with TRBD2. This CDR3 is 16 amino acids long. With 2 bases clipped from V and 2 bases from J, the junction kept 3 bases outside the gene matches. Germline V gene lookup returns CDR1 SEHNR and CDR2 FQNEAQ (reference sequence).

V usage is TRBV6-5 and J usage is TRBJ2-7, with 7 bases identical to TRBD1. CDR3 size: 14 residues. Germline values: CDR1 MNHEY, CDR2 SVGAGI. Losses at the gene ends were 6 bases for V and 0 bases for J; bases not matched to a gene: 5. CDR3 residues: CASRRTGDSYEQYF. The CDR3, as DNA: TGTGCCAGCAGGAGAACAGGGGACTCCTACGAGCAGTACTTC.

V is TRBV24-1 and J is TRBJ1-2; a possible D gene is TRBD1 (5 bases). Trimming shortened V by 0 bases and J by 3 bases, and 13 bases separated the two germline ends. Per germline, CDR1 KGHDR and CDR2 SFDVKD. The CDR3 has 16 residues. DNA for the CDR3: TGTGCCACCAGTGATTTGCGCTCCGACAGACACTATGGCTACACCTTC. Encoded protein: CATSDLRSDRHYGYTF.

This clone has a single count. V is TRBV27 and J is TRBJ2-7; 9 nucleotides agree with TRBD2. CDR1 and CDR2 (germline): MNHEY, SMNVEV (reference sequence). With V trimmed by 4 bases and J by 0 bases, 10 bases remained unmatched. The length of the CDR3 is 17 residues. The CDR3 is CASSSSVTSGGSYEQYF. Here the CDR3 DNA reads TGTGCCAGCAGTTCCTCGGTGACTAGCGGAGGCTCCTACGAGCAGTACTTC.

V gene TRBV30 combines with J gene TRBJ1-5; D is ambiguous. The CDR3 has 15 residues. With 1 base removed from V and 0 bases from J, the gap between germline ends came to 10 bases. The germline gives CDR1 GTSNPN, CDR2 SVGIG (reference sequence). CDR3 region: CAWSAVGVSNQPQHF. The CDR3 region has the DNA TGTGCCTGGAGTGCAGTCGGAGTTAGCAATCAGCCCCAGCATTTT.

This CDR3 reads CASSIKSDRGSGYEQYF. CDR3 nucleotide sequence: TGTGCCAGCAGCATAAAATCGGACAGGGGGTCCGGTTACGAGCAGTACTTC. J is TRBJ2-7 and V is TRBV7-2; 10 nucleotides agree with TRBD1. Germline loops: CDR1 SGHTA, CDR2 FQGNSA. V was pared by 5 bases and J by 4 bases, with 14 bases of the junction left unmatched. This CDR3 spans 17 amino acids.

This chain joins TRBV30 and TRBJ1-3; tentative D call: TRBD1 (5 bases). V was pared by 8 bases and J by 3 bases, with 17 bases between. The V gene's germline CDR1 is GTSNPN and CDR2 SVGIG (reference sequence). This CDR3 is 14 amino acids long. The CDR3 region is CALGGGYSGNTIYF. As DNA, the CDR3 is TGTGCCCTGGGGGGGGGATATAGTGGAAACACCATATATTTT.

The chain has TRBV12-3 or TRBV12-4 and TRBJ1-1; no clear D. V shed 2 bases and J shed 11 bases, with 15 bases lying between them. This CDR3 has 13 amino acids. CDR3 DNA sequence: TGTGCCAGCAGTTTAAGTCGCGGCCGCGAGGCTTTCTTT. Translated: CASSLSRGREAFF.

This chain uses TRBV30 with TRBJ2-7; no clear D. Per germline, CDR1 GTSNPN and CDR2 SVGIG (reference sequence). CDR3 length: 13 residues. V lost 2 bases to trimming and J lost 0 bases, with 8 bases between them. CDR3 DNA: TGTGCCTGGAGTCGGCGGTCCTCCTACGAGCAGTACTTC. The encoded protein is CAWSRRSSYEQYF. Looking up the rest from reference TRBV30 and TRBJ2-7 gives the full variable domain: SQTIHQWPATLVQPVGSPLSLECTVEGTSNPNLYWYRQAAGRGLQLLFYSVGIGQISSEVPQNLSASRPQDRQFILSSKKLLLSDSGFYLCAWSRRSSYEQYFGPGTRLTVT.

The chain combines TRBV9 with TRBJ1-1; D is unclear. The CDR3 has 15 residues. The germline gives CDR1 SGDLS, CDR2 YYNGEE. Trimming removed 0 bases at V and 1 base at J, with 10 bases between. The chain's CDR3 is CASSVGAVGNTEAFF. CDR3 DNA sequence: TGTGCCAGCAGCGTAGGCGCGGTAGGGAACACTGAAGCTTTCTTT. The whole variable domain, remainder taken from reference TRBV9 and TRBJ1-1, is DSGVTQTPKHLITATGQRVTLRCSPRSGDLSVYWYQQSLDQGLQFLIQYYNGEERAKGNILERFSAQQFPDLHSELNLSSLELGDSALYFCASSVGAVGNTEAFFGQGTRLTVV.

The V call is TRBV4-1, the J call TRBJ2-7, with 8 bases matching TRBD2. This CDR3 contains 15 residues. The junction had 4 bases not matched to a gene; V was cut back by 1 base and J by 2 bases. The germline CDR1 and CDR2 sequences are MGHRA and YSYEKL. The CDR3 region is CASSQVSGITYEQYF. The DNA of the CDR3 is TGCGCCAGCAGCCAAGTTAGCGGGATAACCTACGAGCAGTACTTC.

A single count supports this clone. The chain employs TRBV9 and TRBJ1-4, with D possibly being TRBD1 (6 bases). V was shortened by 3 bases and J by 5 bases, with 11 bases between the two germline ends. This CDR3 is 14 amino acids long. Germline-derived CDR1 and CDR2 are SGDLS and YYNGEE. In DNA, the CDR3 is TGTGCCAGCAGCGAGGGGGGGTGGAATGAAAAACTGTTTTTT. Encoded protein: CASSEGGWNEKLFF.

The chain couples TRBV7-2 to TRBJ1-1, with D perhaps matching TRBD1 (5 bases). Germline lookup yields CDR1 SGHTA and CDR2 FQGNSA. Trimming cost V 1 base and J 12 bases, with 12 bases left between them. The CDR3 runs 12 residues. The DNA of the CDR3 is TGTGCCAGCAGCTTAGGCCAGGGTTTGTCTTTCTTT. This codes for CASSLGQGLSFF.

The chain employs TRBV6-5 and TRBJ1-2, with D possibly matching TRBD1 (5 bases). Germline CDR1 reads MNHEY; CDR2 reads SVGAGI. The V and J ends lost 10 bases and 3 bases respectively, with 15 bases between them. This CDR3 contains 13 residues. The CDR3 protein is CATNGGFDYGYTF. In DNA form, the CDR3 reads TGTGCCACCAACGGGGGTTTTGACTATGGCTACACCTTC.

This chain connects TRBV30 to TRBJ1-4; D is unclear. V was pared by 3 bases and J by 5 bases, with 13 bases between. The CDR3 loop spans 14 amino acids. Germline V lookup: CDR1 GTSNPN, CDR2 SVGIG (reference sequence). The CDR3 loop reads CAWSLGQRNEKLFF. The CDR3 DNA reads as TGTGCCTGGAGCTTGGGCCAGCGGAATGAAAAACTGTTTTTT.

The genes are TRBV29-1 and TRBJ1-2; weak D call: TRBD1 (6 bases). The length of the CDR3 is 15 residues. Germline V gene lookup returns CDR1 SQVTM and CDR2 ANQGSEA. V lost 2 bases and J 0 bases, leaving 13 bases between the germline ends. DNA of the CDR3: TGCAGCGTTGAATTAGGGGGTTCAGCTAACTATGGCTACACCTTC. This encodes CSVELGGSANYGYTF.

The chain carries TRBV6-5 and TRBJ1-1, with D unclear. Germline CDR1 MNHEY, CDR2 SVGAGI. Trimming cost V 6 bases and J 1 base, with 9 bases left between them. The CDR3 is made up of 13 amino acids. The CDR3 DNA is TGTGCCAGCAGGGAGGATCCGAACACTGAAGCTTTCTTT. Protein sequence: CASREDPNTEAFF.

This chain joins TRBV7-9 and TRBJ2-4; 7 bases match TRBD1. V shed 10 bases, J shed 1 base, and the junction held 4 bases outside the gene matches. The CDR3 spans 13 residues. Germline V gives CDR1 SEHNR, CDR2 FQNEAQ (reference sequence). The CDR3 region is CATQQGAKNIQYF. CDR3 DNA: TGTGCCACACAACAGGGGGCCAAAAACATTCAGTACTTC.

CDR3 sequence reads: CASSWTSGFSGTQYF. CDR3 coding DNA: TGTGCCAGCAGCTGGACTAGCGGGTTCTCGGGGACCCAGTACTTC. The V call is TRBV5-4, the J call TRBJ2-5; 11 nucleotides align to TRBD2. The CDR3 has 15 amino acids. CDR1 and CDR2 from the germline V gene are SGHNT and YYREEE (reference sequence). V was clipped by 3 bases and J by 7 bases; unmatched bases: 8.

This clone was counted between two and nine times. V usage is TRBV30 and J usage is TRBJ1-1; a weak D match, TRBD1 (5 bases). CDR3 length equals 13 residues. Trimming removed 2 bases from V and 1 base from J, with 8 bases in between. Germline V CDR1 and CDR2: GTSNPN, SVGIG (reference sequence). The CDR3 spells CAWSKQGNTEAFF. Here the CDR3 DNA reads TGTGCCTGGAGTAAGCAGGGGAACACTGAAGCTTTCTTT.